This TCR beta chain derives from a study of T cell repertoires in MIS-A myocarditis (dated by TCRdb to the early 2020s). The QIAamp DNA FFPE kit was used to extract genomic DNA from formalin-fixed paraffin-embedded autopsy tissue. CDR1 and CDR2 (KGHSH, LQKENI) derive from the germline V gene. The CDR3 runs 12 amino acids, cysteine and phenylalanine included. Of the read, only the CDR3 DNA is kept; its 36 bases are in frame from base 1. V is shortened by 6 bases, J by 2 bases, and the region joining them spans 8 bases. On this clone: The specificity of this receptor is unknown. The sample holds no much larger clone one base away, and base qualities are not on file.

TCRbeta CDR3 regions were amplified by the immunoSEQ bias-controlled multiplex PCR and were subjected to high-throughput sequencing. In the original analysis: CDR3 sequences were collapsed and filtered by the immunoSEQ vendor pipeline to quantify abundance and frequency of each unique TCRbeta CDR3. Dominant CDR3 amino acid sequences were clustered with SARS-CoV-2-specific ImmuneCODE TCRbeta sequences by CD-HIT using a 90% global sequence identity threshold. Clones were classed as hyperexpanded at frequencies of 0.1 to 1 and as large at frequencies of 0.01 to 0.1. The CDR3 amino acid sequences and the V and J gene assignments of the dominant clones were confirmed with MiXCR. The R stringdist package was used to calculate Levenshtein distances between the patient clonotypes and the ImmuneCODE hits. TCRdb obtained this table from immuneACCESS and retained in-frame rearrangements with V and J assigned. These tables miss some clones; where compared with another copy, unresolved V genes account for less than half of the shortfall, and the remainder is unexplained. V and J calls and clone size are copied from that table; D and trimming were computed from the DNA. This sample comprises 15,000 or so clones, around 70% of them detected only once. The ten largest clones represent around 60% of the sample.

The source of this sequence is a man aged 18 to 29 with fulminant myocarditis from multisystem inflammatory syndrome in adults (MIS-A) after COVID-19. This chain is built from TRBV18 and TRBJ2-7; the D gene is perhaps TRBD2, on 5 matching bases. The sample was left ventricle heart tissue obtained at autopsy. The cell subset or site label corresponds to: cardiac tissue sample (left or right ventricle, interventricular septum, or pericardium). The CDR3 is CASSGDTYEQYF. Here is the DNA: TGTGCCAGCTCGGGAGACACCTACGAGCAGTACTTC. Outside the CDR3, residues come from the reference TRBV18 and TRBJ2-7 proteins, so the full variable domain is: NAGVMQNPRHLVRRRGQEARLRCSPMKGHSHVYWYRQLPEEGLKFMVYLQKENIIDESGMPKERFSAEFPKEGPSILRIQQVVRGDSAAYFCASSGDTYEQYFGPGTRLTVT.